Below, 8 T cell receptor beta chains from the same sample are listed, as sequenced in a study of OX40 agonist ivuxolimab in advanced cancers. Only in-frame clones appear in the TCRdb table, and some are missing; sequencing was by immunoSEQ multiplex PCR. Among around 80,000 clones, 85% to 90% were seen once, and the ten largest hold 2.5% to 3%. The starting material was CD4+ or CD8+ T cells sorted from blood, obtained in a trial of the OX40 agonist ivuxolimab. The receptors come from an adult with an advanced solid tumor such as melanoma, head and neck, liver or kidney cancer.

The chain has TRBV2 and TRBJ2-7; a possible D gene is TRBD1 (6 bases). The CDR3 length is 14 residues. CDR1 is SNHLY and CDR2 is FYNNEI in the germline V gene. Trimming left V 9 bases short and J 3 bases short, with 18 bases between. As DNA, the CDR3 is TGTGCCAGTACGATCCGGGACACACACTACGAGCAGTACTTC. It codes for CASTIRDTHYEQYF.

A single count supports this clone. The CDR3 protein is CASSLASSGRAEAFF. The CDR3 bases are TGTGCCAGCAGCTTAGCGTCGTCGGGGAGGGCTGAAGCTTTCTTT. The chain recombines TRBV7-9 with TRBJ1-1; D not resolved. This CDR3 is 15 amino acids long. V gave up 0 bases and J gave up 6 bases, with 14 bases separating them. CDR1 is SEHNR, CDR2 FQNEAQ, per germline (reference sequence). Combining the CDR3 with reference TRBV7-9 and TRBJ1-1 gives the whole variable domain DTGVSQNPRHKITKRGQNVTFRCDPISEHNRLYWYRQTLGQGPEFLTYFQNEAQLEKSRLLSDRFSAERPKGSFSTLEIQRTEQGDSAMYLCASSLASSGRAEAFFGQGTRLTVV.

This clone appeared a single time. CDR3 coding DNA: TGTGCCAGCAGTTCGCCTTTGGGGTACGATTCACCCCTCCACTTT. Protein: CASSSPLGYDSPLHF. This chain links TRBV27 with TRBJ1-6; D uncertain. Per germline, CDR1 MNHEY and CDR2 SMNVEV (reference sequence). V lost 4 bases and J 8 bases, leaving 15 bases between the germline ends. The CDR3 loop spans 15 amino acids.

This clone was observed once. J is TRBJ1-5 and V is TRBV4-1, with D tentatively TRBD1 (5 bases). V lost 1 base and J lost 4, with 20 bases in between. Germline lookup yields CDR1 MGHRA and CDR2 YSYEKL. The CDR3 is 18 residues long. CDR3 coding DNA: TGCGCCAGCAGCCAAGGTAGGGCTGGGGCCTACTCTAATCAGCCCCAGCATTTT. As protein: CASSQGRAGAYSNQPQHF.

The V gene is TRBV6-4, the J gene TRBJ2-1, with 7 bases aligning to TRBD1. There are 15 residues in the CDR3. With V trimmed by 5 bases and J by 8 bases, 12 bases remained unmatched. Germline V lookup: CDR1 MRHNA, CDR2 SNTAGT. The CDR3 DNA follows: TGTGCCAGCAGTTTTGACAGGGCTGCTCGGGATGAGCAGTTCTTC. As protein: CASSFDRAARDEQFF.

The CDR3 here is CASSPGGQRGVYEQYV. The DNA of the CDR3 is TGTGCCAGCAGTCCCGGGGGACAGCGGGGGGTATACGAGCAGTACGTC. V gene TRBV5-4 combines with J gene TRBJ2-7; 9 bases line up with TRBD2. The germline V gene has CDR1 SGHNT and CDR2 YYREEE (reference sequence). V gave up 5 bases and J gave up 4 bases; unmatched junction bases: 13. The CDR3 runs to 16 residues.

The chain recombines TRBV4-2 with TRBJ1-2, with no clear D. V was pared by 4 bases and J by 0 bases, with 12 bases between. Germline CDR1 is LGHNA and CDR2 is YNFKEQ. The CDR3 spans 15 residues. The CDR3 nucleotides read TGTGCCAGCAGCCCCACGACCGGGACTAACTATGGCTACACCTTC. Translation: CASSPTTGTNYGYTF.

J is TRBJ2-7 and V is TRBV4-3; D may correspond to TRBD1 or TRBD2 (6 bases each). Germline-derived CDR1 and CDR2 are LGHNA and YSLEER. The ends were cut back, 0 bases at V and 7 bases at J, with 22 bases in the middle. The CDR3 has 17 residues. Written as DNA, the CDR3 is TGCGCCAGCAGCCAAGATTGGGGGGCAGGACCTTTGAGGGAGCAGTACTTC. Translation: CASSQDWGAGPLREQYF.